This T cell receptor (beta chain) was retrieved from a study of blood T cell repertoires in COVID-19. Study summary: PBMCs, B-cell-depleted T cells, or T cells were the source of the cDNA or gDNA that made up the material.

Sequenced by immunoSEQ multiplex PCR; TCRdb stores in-frame clones only, minus some. Seen here are some 110,000 clones, about 80% observed once, and the top ten hold roughly 16%. Germline CDR1 and CDR2: SGHVS and FQNEAQ. The CDR3 has 13 amino acids. V dropped 5 bases and J dropped 8 bases, with 15 bases sitting between them. Source material: peripheral blood. The chain couples TRBV7-8 to TRBJ1-2; D is possibly TRBD1 (5 bases). This TCR came from a man aged 60 to 75 with active or convalescent COVID-19. In DNA, the CDR3 is TGTGCCAGCAGCAGGACACACACGGAAGGCTACACCTTC. This codes for CASSRTHTEGYTF. Complete variable domain (other parts from reference TRBV7-8 and TRBJ1-2): GAGVSQSPRYKVAKRGQDVALRCDPISGHVSLFWYQQALGQGPEFLTYFQNEAQLDKSGLPSDRFFAERPEGSVSTLKIQRTQQEDSAVYLCASSRTHTEGYTFGSGTRLTVV.